These 31 T cell receptor beta chains share one sample of origin, sequenced in a study of T-cell reconstitution after alpha-beta-depleted transplantation in children. The TCRbeta library was prepared with unique molecular identifiers. One entry per CDR3 protein, called by TCRdb with MiXCR from the PCR reads. In the table there are 200,000 to 300,000 distinct CDR3 sequences, around 25% of which are singletons. Here the sequenced sample was PBMCs, mostly from graft donor cells, taken 360 days after TCRalphabeta/CD19-depleted stem cell transplant. These receptors originate from a female patient aged 2-9 years who had a stem cell transplant for congenital amegakaryocytic thrombocytopenia, so the T cells may come from the graft donor.

This clonotype came up many times. CDR3 sequence (DNA): TGTGCCAGTAGGCTAGCGGATCAAGAGACCCAGTACTTC. Protein: CASRLADQETQYF. This rearrangement joins TRBV19 to TRBJ2-5; 7 bases map to TRBD2. CDR3 length equals 13 residues. CDR1 and CDR2 (germline): LNHDA, SQIVND (reference sequence). The V and J ends lost 6 bases and 2 bases, in that order; junction bases with no gene match: 3.

This clonotype was found a few times. V gene TRBV5-5 combines with J gene TRBJ1-3; D gene unclear. Trimming left V 0 bases short and J 1 base short, with 14 bases between. The CDR3 runs 17 residues. Germline loops: CDR1 SGHKS, CDR2 YYEKEE (reference sequence). CDR3 in DNA: TGTGCCAGCAGCTTGGCCGTACCTGCGTTTTCTGGAAACACCATATATTTT. It encodes CASSLAVPAFSGNTIYF.

The CDR3 is CASSLLQGRNTEAFF. CDR3 DNA sequence: TGTGCCAGCTCACTTTTACAGGGGAGGAACACTGAAGCTTTCTTT. This sequence joins TRBV18 and TRBJ1-1; TRBD1 aligns across 7 bases. The CDR3 totals 15 residues. In germline, CDR1 is KGHSH, CDR2 LQKENI. Trimming removed 4 bases from V and 1 base from J; junction bases left unmatched: 6. The full variable domain, rest sourced from reference TRBV18 and TRBJ1-1, is NAGVMQNPRHLVRRRGQEARLRCSPMKGHSHVYWYRQLPEEGLKFMVYLQKENIIDESGMPKERFSAEFPKEGPSILRIQQVVRGDSAAYFCASSLLQGRNTEAFFGQGTRLTVV.

This clonotype has at least ten counts. The chain links TRBV7-8 to TRBJ2-1, with 7 bases fitting TRBD1. Germline lookup yields CDR1 SGHVS and CDR2 FQNEAQ. CDR3 length: 13 amino acids. V was clipped by 5 bases and J by 8 bases; unmatched bases: 6. The CDR3 DNA sequence: TGTGCCAGCAGCCGACTTACAGGGGATGAGCAGTTCTTC. Encoded protein: CASSRLTGDEQFF.

The rearrangement uses TRBV6-6 and TRBJ1-1; D gene ambiguous. This CDR3 contains 12 residues. The germline V and J ends were trimmed by 2 bases and 10 bases, with 11 bases remaining between them. Per the germline V gene, CDR1 is MNHNY and CDR2 is SVGAGI (reference sequence). CDR3 sequence reads: CASSYEGPPAFF. DNA for the CDR3: TGTGCCAGCAGTTACGAAGGCCCCCCAGCTTTCTTT.

This clonotype has a single count. The CDR3 loop is CASSWPGLPDTQYF. DNA for the CDR3: TGTGCCAGCAGCTGGCCGGGGCTCCCAGATACGCAGTATTTT. The chain combines TRBV5-4 with TRBJ2-3; D may be TRBD1 or TRBD2 (5 bases each). V gave up 3 bases and J gave up 4 bases, with 12 bases separating them. The CDR3 contains 14 residues. Looked up from germline, CDR1 is SGHNT and CDR2 is YYREEE (reference sequence).

The rearrangement uses TRBV11-2 and TRBJ2-4; 7 bases fit TRBD1. This CDR3 comprises 14 residues. V lost 1 base, J lost 6 bases, and 3 bases stayed unmatched. Germline-derived CDR1 and CDR2 are SGHAT and FQNNGV. CDR3 sequence: CASSLAGQLNIQYF. In DNA, the CDR3 is TGTGCCAGCAGCTTAGCGGGACAGCTAAACATTCAGTACTTC.

The chain couples TRBV7-9 to TRBJ2-4; TRBD1 is a possible D gene (6 bases). This CDR3 comprises 17 residues. From germline, CDR1 is SEHNR and CDR2 FQNEAQ (reference sequence). V was shortened by 0 bases and J by 3 bases, with 15 bases between the two germline ends. CDR3 loop: CASSLAIQGRGKNIQYF. The DNA of the CDR3 is TGTGCCAGCAGCTTAGCGATCCAGGGGCGAGGCAAAAACATTCAGTACTTC.

This clonotype was seen ten or more times. J is TRBJ2-1 and V is TRBV5-1; D is uncertain. This CDR3 spans 14 amino acids. Germline V gives CDR1 SGHRS, CDR2 YFSETQ. With 0 bases removed from V and 8 bases from J, the gap between germline ends came to 12 bases. CDR3 sequence: CASSLASFGDEQFF. Written as DNA, the CDR3 is TGCGCCAGCAGCTTGGCCAGCTTTGGAGATGAGCAGTTCTTC.

Only a few counts were recorded for this clonotype. The CDR3 DNA follows: TGTGCCACCAGCAGAGATCTCGGGGGCGAGCAGTACTTC. This gives the protein CATSRDLGGEQYF. The genes are TRBV15 and TRBJ2-7; a possible D gene is TRBD2 (6 bases). The CDR3 is 13 residues long. V was clipped by 0 bases and J by 6 bases, with 9 bases between them. Germline V gene lookup returns CDR1 LNHNV and CDR2 YYDKDF (reference sequence).

CDR3: CASRRQGGHYEQYF. The CDR3 DNA sequence: TGTGCCAGCAGGCGACAGGGTGGGCACTACGAGCAGTACTTC. The V gene is TRBV11-2, the J gene TRBJ2-7; 7 bases map to TRBD1. This CDR3 comprises 14 residues. The germline V gene has CDR1 SGHAT and CDR2 FQNNGV. With 6 bases clipped from V and 3 bases from J, the junction kept 8 bases outside the gene matches.

The CDR3 nucleotides are TGTGCCAGCAGTCCCACCGGCGGACCCGCGACAGATACGCAGTATTTT. As protein: CASSPTGGPATDTQYF. The gene calls are TRBV5-4 and TRBJ2-3; D unresolved. Trimming left V 5 bases short and J 3 bases short, with 19 bases between. CDR3 length: 16 residues. Germline assignment: CDR1 SGHNT and CDR2 YYREEE (reference sequence).

V is TRBV13 and J is TRBJ2-3; 8 bases map to TRBD2. The germline V gene encodes CDR1 PRHDT and CDR2 FYEKMQ (reference sequence). The CDR3 sequence is 22 residues long. J lost 2 bases, V lost 5 bases, and 27 bases had no gene match. Here the CDR3 DNA reads TGTGCCAGCAGCGGCCTGGTCAACCCGGGGCTCCGGCGGGGGGACCCCACAGATACGCAGTATTTT. Encoded protein: CASSGLVNPGLRRGDPTDTQYF.

This chain connects TRBV7-9 to TRBJ1-2; D gene ambiguous. Trimming shortened V by 5 bases and J by 6 bases, and 10 bases separated the two germline ends. The CDR3 length is 12 residues. The V gene's germline CDR1 is SEHNR and CDR2 FQNEAQ (reference sequence). The CDR3 region has the DNA TGTGCCAGCAGCCCCGGGCTGGATGGCTACACCTTC. Translated, it gives CASSPGLDGYTF.

Only a few counts were recorded for this clonotype. For the CDR3, the DNA is TGCGCCAGCAGCACAGAAATGAACACTGAAGCTTTCTTT. It is translated as CASSTEMNTEAFF. The V call is TRBV5-1, the J call TRBJ1-1; no firm D call. The germline CDR1 and CDR2 sequences are SGHRS and YFSETQ. The CDR3 has 13 residues. V was trimmed by 4 bases and J by 0 bases, leaving 7 bases between them. The full variable domain, in which reference TRBV5-1 and TRBJ1-1 provide the parts outside the CDR3, is KAGVTQTPRYLIKTRGQQVTLSCSPISGHRSVSWYQQTPGQGLQFLFEYFSETQRNKGNFPGRFSGRQFSNSRSEMNVSTLELGDSALYLCASSTEMNTEAFFGQGTRLTVV.

The sample holds many counts of this clonotype. The chain recombines TRBV5-4 with TRBJ2-1, with D possibly being TRBD1 (6 bases). Germline V gene sequence: CDR1 SGHNT, CDR2 YYREEE (reference sequence). Trimming removed 5 bases at V and 0 bases at J, with 15 bases between. The CDR3 is made up of 16 amino acids. CDR3 coding DNA: TGTGCCAGCAGTCATGGACAGCGGCCCTCCTACAATGAGCAGTTCTTC. As protein: CASSHGQRPSYNEQFF.

This clonotype was counted a few times. The gene calls are TRBV6-5 and TRBJ2-2; D possibly corresponds to TRBD2 (6 bases). V was cut by 0 bases and J by 1 base, with 12 bases left in between. The CDR3 has 17 amino acids. Germline V gives CDR1 MNHEY, CDR2 SVGAGI. The CDR3 here is CASSYSIASENTGELFF. CDR3 sequence (DNA): TGTGCCAGCAGTTACTCGATTGCTAGCGAGAACACCGGGGAGCTGTTTTTT.

The chain couples TRBV2 to TRBJ2-2; TRBD2 matches at 9 bases. With V trimmed by 6 bases and J by 6 bases, 5 bases remained unmatched. The CDR3 is 14 amino acids. Germline V gene lookup returns CDR1 SNHLY and CDR2 FYNNEI. The CDR3 bases are TGTGCCAGCAGGCCAGCGGGAGGACCCGGGGAGCTGTTTTTT. Translated: CASRPAGGPGELFF.

The chain links TRBV4-3 to TRBJ2-1; D is possibly TRBD1 (6 bases). This CDR3 has 17 residues. CDR1 and CDR2 (germline): LGHNA, YSLEER. V gave up 2 bases and J gave up 2 bases, with 16 bases separating them. The CDR3 is CASSQSLGGSAYNEQFF. The CDR3 nucleotides are TGCGCCAGCAGCCAATCCCTAGGGGGATCGGCCTACAATGAGCAGTTCTTC.

The chain recombines TRBV6-5 with TRBJ2-3, with 9 bases matching TRBD1. The V gene end was trimmed by 4 bases and the J gene end by 4 bases; junction bases not matched to a gene: 6. The CDR3 runs to 15 residues. Germline assignment: CDR1 MNHEY and CDR2 SVGAGI. The CDR3 DNA follows: TGTGCCAGCAGTTCCGGGACAGGGTCACCAGATACGCAGTATTTT. Its protein is CASSSGTGSPDTQYF.

V gene TRBV2 combines with J gene TRBJ1-6; 8 positions match TRBD1. Germline lookup yields CDR1 SNHLY and CDR2 FYNNEI. The J segment lost 8 bases and the V segment lost 1 base, leaving 4 bases of the junction unmatched. The CDR3 contains 15 residues. CDR3 nucleotide sequence: TGTGCCAGCAGTGAAGTGGACAGGGCCTATTCACCCCTCCACTTT. Translated: CASSEVDRAYSPLHF.

This clonotype was counted at least ten times. The chain links TRBV12-3 or TRBV12-4 to TRBJ2-2; no reliable D call. The CDR3 has 13 residues. V shed 6 bases and J shed 7 bases, with 12 bases lying between them. This chain's CDR3 is CASSHLVVGELFF. In DNA, the CDR3 is TGTGCCAGCAGCCACCTGGTAGTCGGGGAGCTGTTTTTT.

This clonotype was counted only a few times. The chain combines TRBV11-2 with TRBJ2-3; the match to TRBD2 covers 8 bases. The CDR3 sequence is 18 residues long. Per germline, CDR1 SGHAT and CDR2 FQNNGV. The V and J ends lost 5 bases and 2 bases, in that order; junction bases with no gene match: 15. The CDR3 DNA reads TGTGCCAGCAGCCCTCGGTTTTTCGAGCGGGGGTACACAGATACGCAGTATTTT. Its protein product is CASSPRFFERGYTDTQYF.

This clonotype occurred a few times. The chain carries TRBV11-2 and TRBJ2-2; D could derive from TRBD1 or TRBD2 (6 bases each). CDR3 length: 17 amino acids. The germline V gene encodes CDR1 SGHAT and CDR2 FQNNGV. V was pared by 5 bases and J by 4 bases, with 20 bases between. The CDR3 loop is CASSLFFGGRVTGELFF. CDR3 coding DNA: TGTGCCAGCAGCCTATTTTTCGGGGGCAGGGTCACCGGGGAGCTGTTTTTT. The whole variable domain, filled in from reference TRBV11-2 and TRBJ2-2, reads EAGVAQSPRYKIIEKRQSVAFWCNPISGHATLYWYQQILGQGPKLLIQFQNNGVVDDSQLPKDRFSAERLKGVDSTLKIQPAKLEDSAVYLCASSLFFGGRVTGELFFGEGSRLTVL.

This clonotype was detected ten times or more. The chain couples TRBV10-3 to TRBJ2-7, with TRBD1 identical over 8 bases. Unmatched junction bases numbered 10, after V lost 4 bases and J lost 8 bases. The germline CDR1 and CDR2 sequences are ENHRY and SYGVKD. This CDR3 has 14 residues. The DNA for the CDR3 is TGTGCCATCAGTGGAGGGACAGGCCAGATCCAGCAGTACTTC. Encoded protein: CAISGGTGQIQQYF.

The V call is TRBV29-1, the J call TRBJ2-5, with D possibly TRBD1 on 6 matching bases. CDR3 length: 15 amino acids. Per the germline V gene, CDR1 is SQVTM and CDR2 is ANQGSEA. V was shortened by 0 bases and J by 4 bases, with 15 bases between the two germline ends. CDR3 amino acids: CSVEDRGGSGETQYF. The CDR3 DNA follows: TGCAGCGTTGAAGATCGAGGGGGATCTGGAGAGACCCAGTACTTC.

The chain links TRBV6-5 to TRBJ2-7; 9 bases match TRBD2. The germline CDR1 and CDR2 sequences are MNHEY and SVGAGI. V was clipped by 2 bases and J by 6 bases; unmatched bases: 8. The CDR3 has 15 residues. In DNA form, the CDR3 reads TGTGCCAGCAGTTACGGGGCGGGAGGGCCGGGCGAGCAGTACTTC. This codes for CASSYGAGGPGEQYF.

DNA of the CDR3: TGTGCCAGCAGTAAGCAGGGTAGCTATGGCTACACCTTC. Its translation is CASSKQGSYGYTF. The V and J genes are TRBV6-5 and TRBJ1-2; TRBD1 might be the D (5 bases). Trimming pared 5 bases from V and 4 bases from J, leaving 11 bases between. Germline CDR1 MNHEY, CDR2 SVGAGI. The CDR3 runs 13 residues.

The sample holds a few counts of this clonotype. V usage is TRBV6-1 and J usage is TRBJ2-3; 8 nucleotides line up with TRBD2. CDR1 is MNHNS, CDR2 SASEGT, per germline. Losses at the gene ends were 2 bases for V and 4 bases for J; bases not matched to a gene: 8. The length of the CDR3 is 16 residues. The CDR3 loop reads CASSEIRTSHADTQYF. As DNA, the CDR3 is TGTGCCAGCAGTGAAATCAGGACTAGCCACGCAGATACGCAGTATTTT.

This clonotype occurred a few times. This chain joins TRBV20-1 and TRBJ2-7, with TRBD2 matching 15 bases. CDR3 length: 19 amino acids. Trimming took 0 bases from V and 6 from J; bases not matched to a gene: 15. From germline, CDR1 is DFQATT and CDR2 SNEGSKA (reference sequence). The CDR3 loop reads CSARDRGLAGGPLLFEQYF. CDR3 in DNA: TGCAGTGCTAGAGATCGTGGACTAGCGGGAGGGCCTCTCTTATTCGAGCAGTACTTC.

This clonotype was seen more than once but under ten times. This chain links TRBV15 with TRBJ2-1; D gene ambiguous. CDR1 is LNHNV and CDR2 is YYDKDF in the germline V gene (reference sequence). V dropped 1 base and J dropped 8 bases, with 3 bases sitting between them. This CDR3 spans 11 amino acids. The CDR3 reads CATSRAHEQFF. In DNA, the CDR3 is TGTGCCACCAGCAGAGCTCATGAGCAGTTCTTC.